What follows are 27 T cell receptor beta chains derived from one specimen sequenced in a study of T cell repertoires in ileal Crohn's disease. Profiling relied on immunoSEQ multiplex PCR, and the TCRdb table lists in-frame clones only, not all of them. This repertoire shows fewer than 20,000 clones, roughly 60% found once; its top ten account for 6.5%. Material: ileal tissue. These receptors were taken from an adult with Crohn's disease.

This clone was seen more than once but under ten times. The chain couples TRBV18 to TRBJ2-1, with 10 bases aligning to TRBD2. Germline V gene sequence: CDR1 KGHSH, CDR2 LQKENI. The CDR3 extends over 15 amino acids. V trimming: 5 bases; J trimming: 7 bases; junction bases outside the gene matches: 8. The CDR3 sequence is CASSELAGDRNEQFF. The CDR3 DNA is TGTGCCAGCTCAGAGCTAGCGGGAGATAGGAATGAGCAGTTCTTC.

The V gene is TRBV27, the J gene TRBJ1-1; 9 bases are a match to TRBD1. This CDR3 region has 16 residues. V trimming: 5 bases; J trimming: 8 bases; junction bases outside the gene matches: 15. Germline lookup yields CDR1 MNHEY and CDR2 SMNVEV (reference sequence). The CDR3 spells CASSATRGQGSPEAFF. CDR3 nucleotide sequence: TGTGCCAGCAGTGCCACACGGGGACAGGGTTCCCCCGAAGCTTTCTTT.

This chain joins TRBV29-1 and TRBJ2-5, with D perhaps matching TRBD1 (6 bases). The CDR3 runs 16 residues. The germline CDR1 and CDR2 sequences are SQVTM and ANQGSEA. V was shortened by 4 bases and J by 0 bases, with 18 bases between the two germline ends. This chain's CDR3 is CSVVLYQGYDQETQYF. Written as DNA, the CDR3 is TGCAGCGTTGTGCTTTATCAGGGGTATGACCAAGAGACCCAGTACTTC.

The rearrangement joins TRBV18 to TRBJ2-7; D may be TRBD1 or TRBD2 (5 bases each). CDR1 is KGHSH, CDR2 LQKENI, per germline. V was pared by 6 bases and J by 6 bases, with 18 bases between. This CDR3 has 14 residues. CDR3 sequence reads: CASSPGSHSGEQYF. CDR3 nucleotides: TGTGCCAGCTCGCCAGGGAGCCATTCGGGCGAGCAGTACTTC.

The rearrangement links TRBV29-1 to TRBJ2-1, with TRBD1 as a possible D gene (5 bases). This CDR3 has 13 residues. The germline CDR1 and CDR2 sequences are SQVTM and ANQGSEA. V lost 8 bases, J lost 5 bases, and 16 bases lay in between. This chain's CDR3 is CSTQRQGDNEQFF. The DNA of the CDR3 is TGCAGCACACAGAGGCAGGGCGACAATGAGCAGTTCTTC.

The chain has TRBV27 and TRBJ2-7; tentatively, D is TRBD2 (6 bases). V lost 2 bases, J lost 3 bases, and 8 bases lay in between. The germline V gene has CDR1 MNHEY and CDR2 SMNVEV (reference sequence). CDR3 length: 13 amino acids. CDR3: CASSLGGGYEQYF. Here the CDR3 DNA reads TGTGCCAGCAGTTTAGGGGGAGGCTACGAGCAGTACTTC.

This rearrangement joins TRBV6-5 to TRBJ2-7; 10 positions agree with TRBD2. The germline V gene encodes CDR1 MNHEY and CDR2 SVGAGI. V shed 8 bases, J shed 4 bases, and the junction held 8 bases outside the gene matches. The CDR3 totals 14 residues. The CDR3 DNA reads TGTGCCAGCTATCCTAGCGGGAGTGTTTACGAGCAGTACTTC. Its protein is CASYPSGSVYEQYF.

This rearrangement joins TRBV6-6 to TRBJ2-1, with TRBD2 matching 9 bases. Trimming at V came to 5 bases and at J to 7 bases, leaving 6 bases not matched to a gene. Germline CDR1 is MNHNY and CDR2 is SVGAGI (reference sequence). The CDR3 runs 14 residues. The CDR3 reads CASSPGLALNEQFF. In DNA form, the CDR3 reads TGTGCCAGCAGTCCAGGACTAGCGTTAAATGAGCAGTTCTTC.

In DNA, the CDR3 is TGTGCCAGCAGAGGACAGAACACTGAAGCTTTCTTT. This gives the protein CASRGQNTEAFF. The chain recombines TRBV6-6 with TRBJ1-1, with D perhaps matching TRBD1 (5 bases). In germline, CDR1 is MNHNY, CDR2 SVGAGI (reference sequence). The CDR3 is 12 amino acids. The germline V and J ends were trimmed by 6 bases and 1 base, with 6 bases remaining between them.

CDR3 amino acids: CASSPPGLAGAYYEQYF. In nucleotides, the CDR3 is TGTGCCAGCTCACCACCGGGACTAGCGGGAGCCTACTACGAGCAGTACTTC. V and J are TRBV18 and TRBJ2-7; TRBD2 agrees at 14 bases. V gave up 0 bases and J gave up 3 bases; unmatched junction bases: 4. The germline V gene has CDR1 KGHSH and CDR2 LQKENI. This CDR3 has 17 residues.

The chain couples TRBV7-2 to TRBJ2-1; D perhaps matches TRBD2 (6 bases). The CDR3 contains 13 residues. V was trimmed by 3 bases and J by 9 bases, leaving 12 bases between them. Per germline, CDR1 SGHTA and CDR2 FQGNSA. The CDR3 DNA is TGTGCCAGCAGCTTTCCGGAGGGAGGTGAGCAGTTCTTC. Translated: CASSFPEGGEQFF. The full variable domain, completed using reference TRBV7-2 and TRBJ2-1, is GAGVSQSPSNKVTEKGKDVELRCDPISGHTALYWYRQSLGQGLEFLIYFQGNSAPDKSGLPSDRFSAERTGGSVSTLTIQRTQQEDSAVYLCASSFPEGGEQFFGPGTRLTVL.

The chain combines TRBV11-2 with TRBJ2-7, with TRBD1 as a possible D gene (5 bases). Germline V gives CDR1 SGHAT, CDR2 FQNNGV. Trimming shortened V by 2 bases and J by 3 bases, and 11 bases separated the two germline ends. This CDR3 contains 14 residues. The CDR3 spells CASSLQGQIYEQYF. CDR3 DNA sequence: TGTGCCAGCAGCTTACAGGGCCAGATCTACGAGCAGTACTTC.

The CDR3 DNA follows: TGTGCCAGTAGTCAGGCGGGAACTCATAGCACAGATACGCAGTATTTT. Amino acid sequence: CASSQAGTHSTDTQYF. V usage is TRBV19 and J usage is TRBJ2-3; the D gene is possibly TRBD2 (6 bases). V dropped 5 bases and J dropped 0 bases, with 15 bases sitting between them. CDR1 is LNHDA, CDR2 SQIVND, per germline (reference sequence). The CDR3 loop spans 16 amino acids.

V and J are TRBV15 and TRBJ2-2; 7 bases agree with TRBD2. CDR3 length: 14 amino acids. After removal of 5 bases from V and 7 bases from J, the junction contained 7 bases not matched to a gene. Germline V gene lookup returns CDR1 LNHNV and CDR2 YYDKDF (reference sequence). The CDR3 spells CATSSRGVFGELFF. The CDR3 region has the DNA TGTGCCACCAGCTCCCGGGGGGTTTTCGGGGAGCTGTTTTTT.

The DNA for the CDR3 is TGCGCCAGCAGCTTGGACCCCGGGTCGGACGAGCAGTACTTC. Amino acid sequence: CASSLDPGSDEQYF. V is TRBV5-1 and J is TRBJ2-7; D unresolved. CDR3 size: 14 residues. In germline, CDR1 is SGHRS, CDR2 YFSETQ. The germline V and J ends were trimmed by 0 bases and 5 bases, with 12 bases remaining between them.

This clone appeared a few times. The chain has TRBV29-1 and TRBJ2-5; 12 bases are shared with TRBD1. The junction had 11 bases not matched to a gene; V was cut back by 4 bases and J by 5 bases. Germline assignment: CDR1 SQVTM and CDR2 ANQGSEA. The CDR3 is 16 amino acids. The CDR3, as DNA: TGCAGCGTTGGGGGGACAGGGGGCGTACGGTGGGAGACCCAGTACTTC. Translated: CSVGGTGGVRWETQYF.

A single count supports this clone. The chain links TRBV30 to TRBJ1-5; D unclear. Trimming removed 1 base from V and 6 bases from J, with 16 bases in between. CDR3 length equals 15 residues. Germline assignment: CDR1 GTSNPN and CDR2 SVGIG (reference sequence). Written as DNA, the CDR3 is TGTGCCTGGAGTGATTTGGGCGCAGGATCTCAGCCCCAGCATTTT. It translates to CAWSDLGAGSQPQHF.

The sample holds a few counts of this clone. The chain has TRBV6-6 and TRBJ2-1; D possibly corresponds to TRBD1 (6 bases). Germline CDR1 is MNHNY and CDR2 is SVGAGI (reference sequence). The CDR3 runs 12 residues. Trimming took 6 bases from V and 11 from J, leaving 14 bases between them. The chain's CDR3 is CASSLGQTKQFF. The CDR3 nucleotides are TGTGCCAGCAGCCTTGGACAGACTAAGCAGTTCTTC.

This clone was observed a few times. The V and J genes are TRBV5-5 and TRBJ1-5; perhaps TRBD1 as D (6 bases). CDR1 is SGHKS and CDR2 is YYEKEE in the germline V gene (reference sequence). V lost 0 bases and J lost 6, with 13 bases in between. This CDR3 spans 15 amino acids. The DNA for the CDR3 is TGTGCCAGCAGCTTGGGGTCAGGGGCCAGTCAGCCCCAGCATTTT. It yields the protein CASSLGSGASQPQHF.

This chain links TRBV5-4 with TRBJ2-1; 8 bases agree with TRBD2. CDR3 length: 15 amino acids. V lost 3 bases and J lost 3; bases outside the gene matches: 5. The germline V gene has CDR1 SGHNT and CDR2 YYREEE (reference sequence). CDR3 residues: CASSSVAGIYNEQFF. CDR3 in DNA: TGTGCCAGCAGCTCGGTAGCGGGGATCTACAATGAGCAGTTCTTC.

V usage is TRBV7-9 and J usage is TRBJ1-1, with D perhaps TRBD1 (5 bases). The germline V gene encodes CDR1 SEHNR and CDR2 FQNEAQ (reference sequence). The CDR3 is 13 residues long. Trimming cost V 6 bases and J 11 bases, with 19 bases left between them. As DNA, the CDR3 is TGTGCCAGCAGTTCTGAACCCGAAGGGGTGGCTTTCTTT. The encoded protein is CASSSEPEGVAFF.

The chain has TRBV29-1 and TRBJ1-1, with D perhaps matching TRBD1 (5 bases). Germline values: CDR1 SQVTM, CDR2 ANQGSEA. The V end was cut by 2 bases, the J end by 2 bases, with 6 bases between. There are 12 residues in the CDR3. CDR3 DNA: TGCAGCGTTGAACAGGGAAACACTGAAGCTTTCTTT. Protein: CSVEQGNTEAFF.

The chain links TRBV5-6 to TRBJ1-5; maybe TRBD1 (6 bases). The CDR3 extends over 14 amino acids. V dropped 5 bases and J dropped 6 bases, with 15 bases sitting between them. In germline, CDR1 is SGHDT, CDR2 YYEEEE. DNA for the CDR3: TGTGCCAGCAGAATATGGGGGGGCCGTCAGCCCCAGCATTTT. Protein sequence: CASRIWGGRQPQHF.

Comments on this clone: The sample has other DNA sequences that encode this CDR3 too. This sequence joins TRBV2 and TRBJ2-1; TRBD1 aligns across 8 bases. CDR1 is SNHLY and CDR2 is FYNNEI in the germline V gene. Trimming cost V 6 bases and J 3 bases; bases outside gene matches: 4. The CDR3 runs to 14 residues. This chain's CDR3 is CASSRDRSYNEQFF. The CDR3 DNA sequence: TGTGCCAGCAGCCGGGACAGGAGCTACAATGAGCAGTTCTTC.

As for this clone: The junction shows a germline mismatch at one end, possibly a read error. In DNA, the CDR3 is TGTGCTAGCAGCTATGGAGGGACTAAAGAGACCCAGTACTTC. This translates into CASSYGGTKETQYF. V usage is TRBV7-7 and J usage is TRBJ2-5; the match to TRBD2 covers 7 bases. The V gene's germline CDR1 is SSHAT and CDR2 FNYEAQ (reference sequence). The CDR3 runs 14 residues.

This chain connects TRBV30 to TRBJ1-2; TRBD1 might be the D (5 bases). Trimming pared 0 bases from V and 7 bases from J, leaving 21 bases between. CDR1 is GTSNPN and CDR2 is SVGIG in the germline V gene (reference sequence). CDR3 length: 16 residues. CDR3 sequence reads: CAWSVDGGTPLSGYTF. Written as DNA, the CDR3 is TGTGCCTGGAGTGTCGACGGCGGGACCCCTCTAAGTGGCTACACCTTC.

The chain is built from TRBV29-1 and TRBJ1-2, with 7 positions matching TRBD1. The V segment lost 4 bases and the J segment 3 bases; nucleotides outside the gene matches: 2. The CDR3 length is 12 residues. The germline V gene has CDR1 SQVTM and CDR2 ANQGSEA. Here the CDR3 reads CSVGDSHYGYTF. DNA of the CDR3: TGCAGCGTTGGGGACAGTCACTATGGCTACACCTTC.